Listed below are T cell receptor beta chains from one sample, sequenced in a study of radiation and T cells in renal cell carcinoma. TCRdb keeps only in-frame clones here, not all; method: immunoSEQ multiplex PCR. The sample shows approximately 140,000 clones, roughly 80% of them seen only once. The source was blood, collected from a patient whose treatment included radiotherapy and nephrectomy. The receptors originated from a woman aged 45-60 years with renal cell carcinoma. Both conserved end residues are part of each CDR3. A D gene is named only where the DNA matches it firmly. Only part of the rows carry a size: once, few, many, or a class if the clone is expanded.

>-|-|TRBV18|13|TRBJ2-5
CASCRTVRETQYF
TGTGCCAGCTGCCGGACAGTTCGCGAGACCCAGTACTTC
>-|-|TRBV6-5|14|TRBJ2-7
CASRHRAPSYEQYF
TGTGCCAGCCGACACAGGGCACCCTCCTACGAGCAGTACTTC
>-|-|TRBV6-5|14|TRBJ1-2
CASGGTGSNYGYTF
TGTGCCAGCGGGGGAACAGGGAGTAACTATGGCTACACCTTC
>TRBD1|-|TRBV6-5|13|TRBJ2-2
CASSTGVSGELFF
TGTGCCAGCAGTACAGGGGTGTCCGGGGAGCTGTTTTTT
>TRBD1|-|TRBV5-1|18|TRBJ1-6
CASSYSSGTGDYNSPLHF
TGCGCCAGCAGCTATTCTTCCGGGACAGGGGACTATAATTCACCCCTCCACTTT
>TRBD1|-|TRBV2|13|TRBJ1-2
CATTGARNYGYTF
TGTGCCACCACAGGGGCCCGGAACTATGGCTACACCTTC
>-|once|TRBV5-4|14|TRBJ1-2
CASRPNRAVNGYTF
TGTGCCAGCAGGCCTAACAGGGCTGTGAATGGCTACACCTTC
>TRBD1|-|TRBV6-1|12|TRBJ1-6
CASSELRQGLHF
TGTGCCAGCAGTGAACTTAGACAGGGCCTCCACTTT
>TRBD1|-|TRBV7-2|12|TRBJ1-1
CASSNRDRGTFF
TGTGCCAGCAGTAATAGAGACAGGGGAACTTTCTTT
>TRBD2|-|TRBV7-9|16|TRBJ2-1
CASSHLSGTIRNEQFF
TGTGCCAGCAGCCACCTGTCCGGGACTATTAGGAATGAGCAGTTCTTC
>TRBD1|-|TRBV9|16|TRBJ1-1
CASSVRGDRRNTEAFF
TGTGCCAGCAGCGTACGGGGGGACAGACGGAACACTGAAGCTTTCTTT
>TRBD1|-|TRBV28|16|TRBJ1-1
CASSLDRVGHRVEAFF
TGTGCCAGCAGTCTAGACAGGGTTGGGCATCGCGTTGAAGCTTTCTTT
>-|-|TRBV25-1|16|TRBJ2-5
CASSESGGEHQETQYF
TGTGCCAGCAGTGAATCAGGCGGGGAACACCAAGAGACCCAGTACTTC
>-|few|TRBV28|22|TRBJ2-6
CASSLSKVVWAGASSGANVLTF
TGTGCCAGCAGTTTATCTAAGGTTGTCTGGGCAGGGGCCAGCTCTGGGGCCAACGTCCTGACTTTC
>-|-|TRBV5-1|14|TRBJ2-7
CASSRGGSTYEQYF
TGCGCCAGCAGCCGAGGGGGTTCAACCTACGAGCAGTACTTC
>-|-|TRBV6-6|15|TRBJ2-1
CASVSGESSYNEQFF
TGTGCCAGCGTCTCCGGGGAGAGCTCCTACAATGAGCAGTTCTTC
>-|-|TRBV9|12|TRBJ2-3
CASSVVAHTQYF
TGTGCCAGCAGCGTAGTGGCCCACACGCAGTATTTT
>-|-|TRBV6-6|15|TRBJ2-6
CASSYTRAGANVLTF
TGTGCCAGCAGTTACACCAGGGCCGGGGCCAACGTCCTGACTTTC
>TRBD1|-|TRBV14|18|TRBJ2-1
CASSRTGTGLSSYNEQFF
TGTGCCAGCAGCCGAACCGGGACAGGGCTAAGCTCCTACAATGAGCAGTTCTTC
>TRBD1|-|TRBV7-2|16|TRBJ2-5
CASSLAVGGDGETQYF
TGTGCCAGCAGCTTAGCGGTAGGGGGCGATGGGGAGACCCAGTACTTC